This TCR beta chain emerged from a study of blood T cell repertoires in COVID-19. Study summary: The analysed material was cDNA or gDNA that came from T cells, B-cell-depleted T cells, or PBMCs.

Germline-derived CDR1 and CDR2 are DFQATT and SNEGSKA (reference sequence). V gave up 3 bases and J gave up 8 bases, with 11 bases separating them. The CDR3 contains 12 residues. Participants were aged about 18 to 89 years from around 25 US areas. Clinical histories supplied by participants themselves formed the basis of cohort assignment. Two negative PCRs, clearance, or symptom resolution had been documented for recovered Cohort 3 donors. Sequencing was performed with immunoSEQ multiplex PCR; in TCRdb, only in-frame clones are kept and a portion is missing. This sample yields over 200,000 clones, of which around 89% are seen a single time; approximately 1.1% belongs to the top ten.

This rearrangement joins TRBV20-1 to TRBJ2-1; the D is unclear. This clonotype was obtained from a young man who had recovered from COVID-19. Sequenced material: PBMCs or T cells enriched from blood (not recorded which). The CDR3 is CSASRRVHEQFF. For the CDR3, the DNA is TGCAGTGCTAGTAGACGGGTTCATGAGCAGTTCTTC.